This T cell receptor (beta chain) was found in a study of blood T cell repertoires in COVID-19. Study in general: COVID-19 samples, acute and convalescent, were from the United States, Italy and Spain. Sources were T cells, B-cell-depleted T cells, or PBMCs; the material itself was cDNA or gDNA.

Authors' analysis steps: Researchers report that nucleated cell counts were estimated from reference gene primer amplification. Assay: immunoSEQ multiplex PCR; the TCRdb copy retains only in-frame clones and omits some. V, J and clone size derive from that table, while D and trimming were established from the DNA sequence. The data show about 120,000 clones, around 82% seen once. This clone was observed once. This CDR3 contains 17 residues. CDR1 MDHEN and CDR2 SYDVKM come from the germline V gene. Trimming removed 6 bases from V and 0 bases from J, with 18 bases in between. V is TRBV28 and J is TRBJ1-5, with D possibly matching TRBD1 (6 bases). This TCR was recovered from a human donor in a cohort sampled during active COVID-19. Sequencing was carried out using peripheral blood. The CDR3 DNA sequence: TGTGCCAGCAGCCGTAGGGACACATCTTATAGCAATCAGCCCCAGCATTTT. This sequence encodes CASSRRDTSYSNQPQHF. The variable domain in full, with the rest retrieved from reference TRBV28 and TRBJ1-5, is DVKVTQSSRYLVKRTGEKVFLECVQDMDHENMFWYRQDPGLGLRLIYFSYDVKMKEKGDIPEGYSVSREKKERFSLILESASTNQTSMYLCASSRRDTSYSNQPQHFGDGTRLSIL.